This record looks at one T cell receptor (beta chain) sequence and its context. This sample is drawn from a study of blood T cell repertoires in COVID-19. Study-wide context: The United States, Italy and Spain were the sources of the acute and convalescent COVID-19 samples. In each case, the material was cDNA or gDNA derived from T cells, B-cell-depleted T cells, or PBMCs.

Trimming removed 5 bases at V and 10 bases at J, with 17 bases between. Germline CDR1 and CDR2: PRHDT and FYEKMQ (reference sequence). The CDR3 has 13 amino acids. As handled by the study authors: Amplification of reference gene primers was used by the study to estimate nucleated cell counts. Libraries were prepared by immunoSEQ multiplex PCR; TCRdb keeps only in-frame clonotypes and omits some of them. V, J and clone size reflect that table, while D and trimming were determined from the DNA. The sample comprises approximately 200,000 clones, approximately 85% of which are singletons, and about 0.91% rests with the top ten.

The material sequenced was peripheral blood. The TCR was taken from a man aged 40-49 years with acute or convalescent COVID-19. The rearrangement joins TRBV13 to TRBJ1-1; D might be TRBD1 (5 bases). The CDR3 sequence is CASSHPGGRRAFF. The CDR3 nucleotides are TGTGCCAGCAGCCACCCCGGGGGTAGACGAGCTTTCTTT.